Below, 5 T cell receptor beta chains from the same sample are listed, as sequenced in a study of blood T cells in healthy people across ages. Primers used in a second PCR of roughly 7 to 11 cycles were a sample-barcoded 5' primer and a J-beta primer mix. TCRdb redid the calling of the 5' RACE reads with MiXCR, one entry per CDR3 protein. The data show fewer than 900,000 distinct CDR3 sequences, 49% seen once. What was sequenced was blood. Receptor source: a woman in her fifties or sixties in good health.

This clonotype was counted a few times. The CDR3 DNA reads TGCGCCAGCAGCCACGACCCCTCGGGGACCCAGTACTTC. This codes for CASSHDPSGTQYF. V and J are TRBV5-1 and TRBJ2-5; D is undetermined. The V and J ends lost 4 bases and 7 bases respectively, with 14 bases between them. The CDR3 covers 13 residues. Germline loops: CDR1 SGHRS, CDR2 YFSETQ.

The V gene is TRBV4-2, the J gene TRBJ2-5; D possibly uses TRBD1 or TRBD2 (5 bases each). The last part of the DNA fits TRBJ2-7 better; the J call may be wrong. In germline, CDR1 is LGHNA, CDR2 YNFKEQ. The CDR3 is 14 residues long. The CDR3 DNA follows: TGTGCCAGCAGCCAAGATCGGTGGGGGTACGAGCAGTACTTC. This translates into CASSQDRWGYEQYF.

The V and J genes are TRBV14 and TRBJ2-1, with D tentatively TRBD1 or TRBD2 (5 bases each). The J call may not be correct, given that the DNA end is closer to TRBJ2-7. This CDR3 has 16 residues. Germline V lookup: CDR1 SGHDN, CDR2 FVKESK. CDR3 DNA: TGTGCCAGCAGCCAAGCGTGGGGACCATCCTACAATGAGCAGTACTTC. Translating it yields CASSQAWGPSYNEQYF.

The chain employs TRBV2 and TRBJ2-5; the D is unclear. The CDR3 is made up of 12 amino acids. Germline V gene sequence: CDR1 SNHLY, CDR2 FYNNEI. V was pared by 7 bases and J by 5 bases, with 11 bases between. The CDR3 DNA reads as TGTGCCAGCACAGGCCTCCAGGAGACCCAGTACTTC. Amino acid sequence: CASTGLQETQYF.

The gene calls are TRBV28 and TRBJ2-3, with 7 bases matching TRBD1. The ends lost 6 bases at V and 2 bases at J; junction bases unmatched: 8. This CDR3 has 15 amino acids. Germline-derived CDR1 and CDR2 are MDHEN and SYDVKM. The CDR3 here is CASRTGDLFTDTQYF. The CDR3 DNA sequence: TGTGCCAGCAGAACAGGGGATCTCTTCACAGATACGCAGTATTTT.